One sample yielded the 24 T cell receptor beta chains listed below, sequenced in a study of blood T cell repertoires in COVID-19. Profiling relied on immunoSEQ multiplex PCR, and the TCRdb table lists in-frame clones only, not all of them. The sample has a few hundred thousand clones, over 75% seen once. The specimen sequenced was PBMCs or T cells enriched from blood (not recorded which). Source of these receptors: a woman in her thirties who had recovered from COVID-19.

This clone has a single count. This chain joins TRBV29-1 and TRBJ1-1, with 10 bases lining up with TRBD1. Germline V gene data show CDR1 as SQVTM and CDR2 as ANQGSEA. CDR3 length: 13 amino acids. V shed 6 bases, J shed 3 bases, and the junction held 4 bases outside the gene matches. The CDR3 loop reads CSVDRGPDTEAFF. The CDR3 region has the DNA TGCAGCGTAGACAGGGGGCCAGACACTGAAGCTTTCTTT.

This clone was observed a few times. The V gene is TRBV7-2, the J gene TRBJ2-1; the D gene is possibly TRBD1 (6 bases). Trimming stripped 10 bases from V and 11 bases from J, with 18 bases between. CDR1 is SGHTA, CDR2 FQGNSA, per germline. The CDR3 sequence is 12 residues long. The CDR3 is CATEDSGFQQFF. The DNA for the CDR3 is TGTGCCACCGAGGACAGTGGATTTCAGCAGTTCTTC.

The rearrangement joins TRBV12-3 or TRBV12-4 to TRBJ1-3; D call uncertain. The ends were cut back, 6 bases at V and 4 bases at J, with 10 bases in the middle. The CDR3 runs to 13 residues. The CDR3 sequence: CASSLRWGNTIYF. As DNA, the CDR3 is TGTGCCAGCAGCTTGAGATGGGGAAACACCATATATTTT.

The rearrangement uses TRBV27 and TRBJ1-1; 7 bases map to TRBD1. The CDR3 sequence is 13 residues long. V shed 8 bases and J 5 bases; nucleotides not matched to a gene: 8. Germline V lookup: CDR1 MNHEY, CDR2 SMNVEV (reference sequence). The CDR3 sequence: CASGRGDRTEAFF. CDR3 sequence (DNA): TGTGCCAGCGGCAGGGGGGATAGAACTGAAGCTTTCTTT.

CDR3 DNA sequence: TGCGCCAGCAGCCAAGAGCCCAGGGGGCACACTGAAGCTTTCTTT. Residues: CASSQEPRGHTEAFF. This chain joins TRBV4-3 and TRBJ1-1; 8 bases are a match to TRBD1. The ends lost 0 bases at V and 3 bases at J; junction bases unmatched: 3. This CDR3 spans 15 amino acids. The germline V gene has CDR1 LGHNA and CDR2 YSLEER.

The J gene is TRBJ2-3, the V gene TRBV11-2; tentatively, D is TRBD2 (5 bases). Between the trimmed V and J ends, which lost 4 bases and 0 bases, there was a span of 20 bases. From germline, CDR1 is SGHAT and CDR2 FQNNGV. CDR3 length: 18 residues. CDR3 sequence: CASSSNRRGLGSTDTQYF. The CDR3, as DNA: TGTGCCAGCAGCTCCAACCGCCGAGGGCTAGGGAGCACAGATACGCAGTATTTT.

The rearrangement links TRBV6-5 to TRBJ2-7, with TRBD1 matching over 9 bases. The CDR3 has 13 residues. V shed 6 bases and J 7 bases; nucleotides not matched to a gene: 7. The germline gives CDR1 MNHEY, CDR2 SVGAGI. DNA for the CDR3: TGTGCCAGCAGGCGGACAGGGGACGTGGAGCAGTACTTC. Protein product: CASRRTGDVEQYF.

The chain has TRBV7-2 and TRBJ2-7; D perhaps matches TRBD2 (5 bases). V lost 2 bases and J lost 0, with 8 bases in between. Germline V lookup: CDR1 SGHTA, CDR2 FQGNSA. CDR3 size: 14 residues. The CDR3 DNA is TGTGCCAGCAGCTTACGGGGTCCCTCCTACGAGCAGTACTTC. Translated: CASSLRGPSYEQYF.

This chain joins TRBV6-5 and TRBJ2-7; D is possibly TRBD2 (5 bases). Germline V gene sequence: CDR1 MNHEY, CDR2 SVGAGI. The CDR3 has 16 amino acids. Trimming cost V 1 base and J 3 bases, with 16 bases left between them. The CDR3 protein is CASSYYWGADIYEQYF. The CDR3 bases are TGTGCCAGCAGTTACTACTGGGGAGCGGATATCTACGAGCAGTACTTC.

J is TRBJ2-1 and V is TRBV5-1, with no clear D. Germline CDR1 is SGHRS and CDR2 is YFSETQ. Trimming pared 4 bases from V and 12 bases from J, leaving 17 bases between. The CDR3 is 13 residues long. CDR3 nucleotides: TGCGCCAGCAGCATCCAAGATAATCGGGTGCAGTTCTTC. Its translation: CASSIQDNRVQFF. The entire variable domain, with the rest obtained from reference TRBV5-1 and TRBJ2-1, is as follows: KAGVTQTPRYLIKTRGQQVTLSCSPISGHRSVSWYQQTPGQGLQFLFEYFSETQRNKGNFPGRFSGRQFSNSRSEMNVSTLELGDSALYLCASSIQDNRVQFFGPGTRLTVL.

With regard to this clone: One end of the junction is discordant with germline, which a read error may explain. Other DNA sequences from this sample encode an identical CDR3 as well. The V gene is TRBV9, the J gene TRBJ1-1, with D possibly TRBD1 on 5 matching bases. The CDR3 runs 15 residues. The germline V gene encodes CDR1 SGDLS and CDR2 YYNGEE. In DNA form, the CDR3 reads TGCGCCAGCAGCGTAGATGGGGGGGTTGGGACTGAAGCTTTCTTT. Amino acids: CASSVDGGVGTEAFF.

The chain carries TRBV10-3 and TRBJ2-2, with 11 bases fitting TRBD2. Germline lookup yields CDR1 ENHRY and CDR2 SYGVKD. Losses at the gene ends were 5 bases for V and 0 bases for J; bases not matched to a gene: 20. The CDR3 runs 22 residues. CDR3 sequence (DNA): TGTGCCATCAGTCAGAGTATGGGGCTAGCGGGGGGCCGTTACGCGAACACCGGGGAGCTGTTTTTT. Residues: CAISQSMGLAGGRYANTGELFF.

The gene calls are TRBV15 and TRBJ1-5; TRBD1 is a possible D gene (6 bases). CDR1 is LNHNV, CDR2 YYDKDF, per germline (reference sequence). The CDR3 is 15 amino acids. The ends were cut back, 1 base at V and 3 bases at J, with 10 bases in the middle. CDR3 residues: CATSRVEGDNQPQHF. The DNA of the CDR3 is TGTGCCACCAGCAGAGTTGAGGGGGACAATCAGCCCCAGCATTTT. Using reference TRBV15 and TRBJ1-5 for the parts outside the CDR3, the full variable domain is DAMVIQNPRYQVTQFGKPVTLSCSQTLNHNVMYWYQQKSSQAPKLLFHYYDKDFNNEADTPDNFQSRRPNTSFCFLDIRSPGLGDTAMYLCATSRVEGDNQPQHFGDGTRLSIL.

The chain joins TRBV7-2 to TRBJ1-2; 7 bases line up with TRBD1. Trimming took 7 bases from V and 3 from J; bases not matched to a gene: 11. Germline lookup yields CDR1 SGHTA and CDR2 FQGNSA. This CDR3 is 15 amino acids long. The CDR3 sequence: CASTPIRDSHYGYTF. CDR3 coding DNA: TGTGCCAGCACCCCGATCCGGGACAGTCACTATGGCTACACCTTC.

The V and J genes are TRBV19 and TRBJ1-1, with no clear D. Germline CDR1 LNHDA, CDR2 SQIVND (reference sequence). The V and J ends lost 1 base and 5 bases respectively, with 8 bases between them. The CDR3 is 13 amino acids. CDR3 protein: CASSIGMRTEAFF. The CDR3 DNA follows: TGTGCCAGTAGTATAGGCATGAGGACTGAAGCTTTCTTT.

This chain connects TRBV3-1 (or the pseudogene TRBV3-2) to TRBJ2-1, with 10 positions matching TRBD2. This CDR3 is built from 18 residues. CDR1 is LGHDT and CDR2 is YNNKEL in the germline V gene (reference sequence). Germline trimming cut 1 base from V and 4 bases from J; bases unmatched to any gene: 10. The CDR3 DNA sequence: TGTGCCAGCAGCCAAGGGAAGGCTAGCGGGGGTACTTACAATGAGCAGTTCTTC. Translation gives CASSQGKASGGTYNEQFF.

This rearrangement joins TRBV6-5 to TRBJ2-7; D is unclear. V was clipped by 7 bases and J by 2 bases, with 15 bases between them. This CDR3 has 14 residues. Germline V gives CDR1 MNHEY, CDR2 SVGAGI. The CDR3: CASTQRVPPYEQYF. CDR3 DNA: TGTGCCAGCACCCAACGGGTTCCACCCTACGAGCAGTACTTC.

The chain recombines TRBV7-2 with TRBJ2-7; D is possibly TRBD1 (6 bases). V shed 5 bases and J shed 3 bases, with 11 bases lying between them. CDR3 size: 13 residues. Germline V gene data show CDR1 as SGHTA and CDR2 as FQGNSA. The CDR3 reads CASSRDTYYEQYF. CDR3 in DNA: TGTGCCAGCAGCCGGGACACTTACTACGAGCAGTACTTC. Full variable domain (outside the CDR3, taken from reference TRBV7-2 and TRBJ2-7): GAGVSQSPSNKVTEKGKDVELRCDPISGHTALYWYRQSLGQGLEFLIYFQGNSAPDKSGLPSDRFSAERTGGSVSTLTIQRTQQEDSAVYLCASSRDTYYEQYFGPGTRLTVT.

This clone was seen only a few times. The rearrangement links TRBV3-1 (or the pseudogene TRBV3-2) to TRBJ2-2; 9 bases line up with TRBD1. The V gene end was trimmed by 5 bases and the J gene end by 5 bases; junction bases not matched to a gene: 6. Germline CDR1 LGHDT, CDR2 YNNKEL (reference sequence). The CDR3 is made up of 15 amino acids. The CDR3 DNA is TGTGCCAGCAGCGGGGACAGGGTGCAAACCGGGGAGCTGTTTTTT. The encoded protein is CASSGDRVQTGELFF.

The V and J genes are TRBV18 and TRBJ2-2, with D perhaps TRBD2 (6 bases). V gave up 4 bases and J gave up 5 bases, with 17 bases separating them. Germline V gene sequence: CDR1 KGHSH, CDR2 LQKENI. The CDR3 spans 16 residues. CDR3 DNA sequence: TGTGCCAGCTCACGCACCACTCCGGGGGAGACCGGGGAGCTGTTTTTT. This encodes CASSRTTPGETGELFF. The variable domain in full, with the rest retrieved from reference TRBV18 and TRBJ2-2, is NAGVMQNPRHLVRRRGQEARLRCSPMKGHSHVYWYRQLPEEGLKFMVYLQKENIIDESGMPKERFSAEFPKEGPSILRIQQVVRGDSAAYFCASSRTTPGETGELFFGEGSRLTVL.

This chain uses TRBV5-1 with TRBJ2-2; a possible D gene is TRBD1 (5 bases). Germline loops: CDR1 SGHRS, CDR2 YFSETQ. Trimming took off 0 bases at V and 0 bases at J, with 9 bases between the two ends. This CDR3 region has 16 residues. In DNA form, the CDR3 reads TGCGCCAGCAGCTTGGTTTCAGGGACGAACACCGGGGAGCTGTTTTTT. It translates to CASSLVSGTNTGELFF.

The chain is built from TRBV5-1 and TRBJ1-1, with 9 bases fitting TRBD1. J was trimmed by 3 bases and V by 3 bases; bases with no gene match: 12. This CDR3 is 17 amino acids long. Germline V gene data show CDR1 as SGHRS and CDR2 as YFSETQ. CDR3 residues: CASSSTGTGKLDTEAFF. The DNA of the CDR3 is TGCGCCAGCAGCTCAACCGGGACAGGGAAGTTGGACACTGAAGCTTTCTTT. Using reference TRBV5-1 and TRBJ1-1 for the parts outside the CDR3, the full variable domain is KAGVTQTPRYLIKTRGQQVTLSCSPISGHRSVSWYQQTPGQGLQFLFEYFSETQRNKGNFPGRFSGRQFSNSRSEMNVSTLELGDSALYLCASSSTGTGKLDTEAFFGQGTRLTVV.

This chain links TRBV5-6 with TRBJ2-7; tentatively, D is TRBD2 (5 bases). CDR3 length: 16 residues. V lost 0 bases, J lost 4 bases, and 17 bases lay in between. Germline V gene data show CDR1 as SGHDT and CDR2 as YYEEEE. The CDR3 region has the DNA TGTGCCAGCAGCTTGGTTCGGGGTCTGTCCCCTTACGAGCAGTACTTC. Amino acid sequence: CASSLVRGLSPYEQYF.

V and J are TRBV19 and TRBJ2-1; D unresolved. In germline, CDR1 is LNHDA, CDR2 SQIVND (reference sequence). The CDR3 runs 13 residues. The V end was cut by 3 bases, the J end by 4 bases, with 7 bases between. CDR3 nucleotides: TGTGCCAGTAGTATCGCCAGGTACAATGAGCAGTTCTTC. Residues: CASSIARYNEQFF.